This T cell receptor beta chain was sequenced in a study of metastatic and nonmetastatic thyroid tumors. Study-wide background: Peripheral blood and tumor or nodule samples from malignant and benign thyroid patients were compared.

TCRdb re-called clones via MiXCR from the PCR reads. The sample lists 75,000 to 95,000 clones, approximately 11% seen once, with about 11% in the top ten. The germline V gene encodes CDR1 MNHNS and CDR2 SASEGT. The CDR3 has 14 amino acids. After removal of 5 bases from V and 4 bases from J, the junction contained 7 bases not matched to a gene. Thyroid surgery was performed in patients who had received no treatment beforehand. This clone has more than one count but fewer than ten. Material: blood. V and J are TRBV6-1 and TRBJ2-7, with 8 bases that match TRBD2. The receptor was derived from a female donor with papillary thyroid cancer or a benign thyroid nodule (not recorded which). Some clones in this sample may be carry-over from other donors' samples. As DNA, the CDR3 is TGTGCCAGCAGTCCACTAGCGGTGGGTTACGAGCAGTACTTC. Its translation is CASSPLAVGYEQYF.